One and the same sample provided the 23 T cell receptor beta chains below, sequenced in a study of technical replicates of blood from a few donors. The data were produced by immunoSEQ multiplex PCR, yet TCRdb's version contains in-frame clones alone and is incomplete. The sample yields approximately 90,000 clones, 95% seen once. Sequenced sample: T cells isolated from PBMCs. Receptors originate from a human donor in good health.

The chain carries TRBV29-1 and TRBJ2-1, with 10 nucleotides matching TRBD2. The CDR3 spans 12 residues. Trimming cost V 4 bases and J 7 bases; bases outside gene matches: 1. CDR1 is SQVTM and CDR2 is ANQGSEA in the germline V gene. CDR3 nucleotide sequence: TGCAGCGTTGCTAGCGGGAGTAATGAGCAGTTCTTC. Translating gives CSVASGSNEQFF.

The chain couples TRBV5-1 to TRBJ1-1; 9 nucleotides align to TRBD1. The J segment lost 5 bases and the V segment lost 2 bases, leaving 4 bases of the junction unmatched. The CDR3 contains 14 residues. The germline V gene encodes CDR1 SGHRS and CDR2 YFSETQ. The CDR3 DNA follows: TGCGCCAGCAGCTTCGCCGGGACAGGGACTGAAGCTTTCTTT. As protein: CASSFAGTGTEAFF.

The V call is TRBV5-1, the J call TRBJ2-1; possibly TRBD1 for D (5 bases). The CDR3 length is 13 residues. Trimming stripped 4 bases from V and 2 bases from J, with 7 bases between. Per the germline V gene, CDR1 is SGHRS and CDR2 is YFSETQ. The CDR3 protein is CASSPDTYNEQFF. The CDR3, as DNA: TGCGCCAGCAGCCCGGACACCTACAATGAGCAGTTCTTC.

This chain connects TRBV5-1 to TRBJ1-6; the match to TRBD1 covers 7 bases. The CDR3 is 15 amino acids. V dropped 4 bases and J dropped 10; count of bases not matched to a gene: 11. Germline CDR1 and CDR2: SGHRS and YFSETQ. The CDR3 spells CASSLRTGEGSPLHF. The CDR3, as DNA: TGCGCCAGCAGCCTGAGGACAGGAGAGGGATCACCCCTCCACTTT.

The genes are TRBV5-1 and TRBJ2-7, with D perhaps TRBD2 (5 bases). Trimming stripped 0 bases from V and 6 bases from J, with 13 bases between. From germline, CDR1 is SGHRS and CDR2 YFSETQ. The CDR3 consists of 14 residues. The CDR3: CASSLAGDSGEQYF. CDR3 sequence (DNA): TGCGCCAGCAGCTTGGCCGGGGATTCAGGCGAGCAGTACTTC.

V and J are TRBV7-9 and TRBJ1-1; D remains ambiguous. This CDR3 comprises 12 residues. CDR1 is SEHNR and CDR2 is FQNEAQ in the germline V gene (reference sequence). Trimming removed 5 bases at V and 5 bases at J, with 9 bases between. CDR3 bases: TGTGCCAGCAGCCTCCCGGGAACTGAAGCTTTCTTT. It yields the protein CASSLPGTEAFF.

The rearrangement joins TRBV10-2 to TRBJ2-7; TRBD2 aligns across 8 bases. Trimming took 5 bases from V and 2 from J; bases not matched to a gene: 2. The CDR3 sequence is 13 residues long. Germline V gene data show CDR1 as WSHSY and CDR2 as SAAADI. In nucleotides, the CDR3 is TGCGCCAGCAGTAGCGGGAGAGCCTACGAGCAGTACTTC. Translating it yields CASSSGRAYEQYF.

J is TRBJ1-2 and V is TRBV6-1; 12 bases agree with TRBD1. The CDR3 has 17 residues. Per the germline V gene, CDR1 is MNHNS and CDR2 is SASEGT. The J segment lost 5 bases and the V segment lost 0 bases, leaving 7 bases of the junction unmatched. The CDR3 loop reads CASSEAGQGARNYGYTF. The CDR3 DNA reads as TGTGCCAGCAGTGAAGCGGGACAGGGGGCTAGGAATTATGGCTACACCTTC.

V gene TRBV9 combines with J gene TRBJ2-7; TRBD2 aligns across 8 bases. The CDR3 covers 14 residues. Unmatched junction bases numbered 5, after V lost 4 bases and J lost 2 bases. Germline-derived CDR1 and CDR2 are SGDLS and YYNGEE. CDR3 sequence: CASSRTTSAYEQYF. The CDR3 bases are TGTGCCAGCAGCCGGACGACTAGCGCCTACGAGCAGTACTTC.

V and J are TRBV6-5 and TRBJ1-1, with TRBD1 matching 7 bases. The junction had 11 bases not matched to a gene; V was cut back by 7 bases and J by 6 bases. From germline, CDR1 is MNHEY and CDR2 SVGAGI. This CDR3 is built from 14 residues. In DNA form, the CDR3 reads TGTGCCAGCACCTCGACAGGGAACAGGGCTGAAGCTTTCTTT. This gives the protein CASTSTGNRAEAFF.

The rearrangement links TRBV10-3 to TRBJ2-7; possible D gene TRBD1, 6 bases. Germline CDR1 and CDR2: ENHRY and SYGVKD. With 3 bases removed from V and 0 bases from J, the gap between germline ends came to 9 bases. The CDR3 spans 14 residues. The CDR3 is CAISDDRYSYEQYF. The CDR3 bases are TGTGCCATCAGTGACGACAGGTACTCCTACGAGCAGTACTTC.

The rearrangement uses TRBV19 and TRBJ2-7; a possible D gene is TRBD1 (6 bases). The CDR3 has 13 residues. The germline CDR1 and CDR2 sequences are LNHDA and SQIVND (reference sequence). V lost 5 bases and J 5 bases, leaving 13 bases between the germline ends. The CDR3 region is CASSPGQINEQYF. The CDR3 DNA follows: TGTGCCAGTAGTCCGGGACAAATAAACGAGCAGTACTTC.

This clone was detected only a few times. V is TRBV5-1 and J is TRBJ2-5, with D maybe TRBD2 (7 bases). The CDR3 is made up of 14 amino acids. Germline V gene data show CDR1 as SGHRS and CDR2 as YFSETQ. Deletions cut 6 bases from V and 1 base from J, with 13 bases between. CDR3 sequence (DNA): TGCGCCAGCACCCGGGGAGGGGGCCAAGAGACCCAGTACTTC. Translated, it gives CASTRGGGQETQYF.

This chain's CDR3 is CASSSRGSGGVWNTEAFF. DNA for the CDR3: TGTGCCAGCAGCTCCCGAGGGTCAGGGGGCGTTTGGAACACTGAAGCTTTCTTT. V is TRBV11-1 and J is TRBJ1-1; 8 bases are shared with TRBD1. Per the germline V gene, CDR1 is SGHAT and CDR2 is FQDESV (reference sequence). This CDR3 comprises 18 residues. Trimming took 4 bases from V and 1 from J; bases not matched to a gene: 14.

J is TRBJ1-5 and V is TRBV28, with D perhaps TRBD1 (6 bases). CDR1 and CDR2 (germline): MDHEN, SYDVKM. The CDR3 is 18 residues long. V shed 5 bases and J shed 0 bases, with 20 bases lying between them. The CDR3 coding sequence is TGTGCCAGCAGTCACCGGGACATCGTGCTATATAGCAATCAGCCCCAGCATTTT. Translated: CASSHRDIVLYSNQPQHF.

V gene TRBV6-6 combines with J gene TRBJ2-2; no clear D. Looked up from germline, CDR1 is MNHNY and CDR2 is SVGAGI (reference sequence). The length of the CDR3 is 14 residues. V lost 0 bases and J 4 bases, leaving 6 bases between the germline ends. In DNA form, the CDR3 reads TGTGCCAGCAGTTACTCTGTCGTCACCGGGGAGCTGTTTTTT. Its translation is CASSYSVVTGELFF.

The J gene is TRBJ2-7, the V gene TRBV5-1; TRBD2 agrees at 13 bases. Germline loops: CDR1 SGHRS, CDR2 YFSETQ. The CDR3 spans 14 residues. V gave up 4 bases and J gave up 5 bases; unmatched junction bases: 3. The CDR3 DNA follows: TGCGCCAGCAGCCGACTAGCGGGGGGCAACGAGCAGTACTTC. It is translated as CASSRLAGGNEQYF.

V usage is TRBV5-6 and J usage is TRBJ1-4; 10 bases line up with TRBD1. CDR3 length: 14 residues. Germline CDR1 SGHDT, CDR2 YYEEEE. Trimming at V came to 4 bases and at J to 8 bases, leaving 5 bases not matched to a gene. CDR3 DNA sequence: TGTGCCAGCAGCAAGGGACAGGGGAGAGAAAAACTGTTTTTT. Encoded protein: CASSKGQGREKLFF.

The V call is TRBV2, the J call TRBJ2-7; 13 nucleotides align to TRBD2. Trimming at V came to 6 bases and at J to 1 base, leaving 3 bases not matched to a gene. The germline V gene encodes CDR1 SNHLY and CDR2 FYNNEI. There are 15 residues in the CDR3. The CDR3: CASRGTSGVSYEQYF. The CDR3 DNA sequence: TGTGCCAGCAGGGGGACTAGCGGGGTTTCCTACGAGCAGTACTTC.

The chain uses TRBV7-6 and TRBJ1-2; no clear D. This CDR3 region has 15 residues. The V end was cut by 1 base, the J end by 3 bases, with 12 bases between. Germline CDR1 is SGHVS and CDR2 is FNYEAQ. In DNA, the CDR3 is TGTGCCAGCAGCTTAGGGGCCCCGCCGGACTATGGCTACACCTTC. The encoded protein is CASSLGAPPDYGYTF.

The J gene is TRBJ1-5, the V gene TRBV6-1; D gene uncertain. Trimming removed 0 bases from V and 4 bases from J, with 13 bases in between. The CDR3 has 16 residues. Germline-derived CDR1 and CDR2 are MNHNS and SASEGT. The CDR3 DNA reads as TGTGCCAGCAGTGAAGCGCGAATTGTCAGGAATCAGCCCCAGCATTTT. Translating it yields CASSEARIVRNQPQHF.

The chain links TRBV6-1 to TRBJ2-7, with 7 bases that match TRBD2. The length of the CDR3 is 13 residues. Germline trimming cut 6 bases from V and 6 bases from J; bases unmatched to any gene: 8. Germline V gene lookup returns CDR1 MNHNS and CDR2 SASEGT. Here the CDR3 DNA reads TGTGCCAGCAGGGGGGGGAACCTCGGCGAGCAGTACTTC. This gives the protein CASRGGNLGEQYF.

The chain has TRBV11-2 and TRBJ1-5, with 7 bases matching TRBD1. V was clipped by 5 bases and J by 4 bases; unmatched bases: 14. CDR3 size: 17 residues. Germline CDR1 and CDR2: SGHAT and FQNNGV. The CDR3 DNA follows: TGTGCCAGCAGCCCCGAGGGTTACAGGGGTTGGAATCAGCCCCAGCATTTT. As protein: CASSPEGYRGWNQPQHF.